One and the same sample provided the 20 T cell receptor beta chains below, sequenced in a study of cytomegalovirus exposure and HLA in healthy donors. PCR involved 60 Vbeta and 13 Jbeta primers. The protocol was immunoSEQ multiplex PCR, while the TCRdb copy is restricted to in-frame clones and leaves out a portion. The data contain more than 100,000 clones, around 78% of them singletons. The sample was PBMCs. All receptors come from a female donor in good health and CMV-seropositive.

This clone was observed a few times. CDR3 DNA sequence: TGTGCCAGCAGCCAAGATTTAGGAGGGAGTAGCACCGGGGAGCTGTTTTTT. This gives the protein CASSQDLGGSSTGELFF. This rearrangement joins TRBV4-2 to TRBJ2-2; D might be TRBD2 (6 bases). V dropped 0 bases and J dropped 4 bases, with 15 bases sitting between them. Germline CDR1 is LGHNA and CDR2 is YNFKEQ. This CDR3 has 17 amino acids.

The genes are TRBV6-5 and TRBJ1-4; 7 bases match TRBD1. Germline CDR1 MNHEY, CDR2 SVGAGI. The CDR3 runs 15 residues. After removal of 6 bases from V and 3 bases from J, the junction contained 7 bases not matched to a gene. This chain's CDR3 is CASRRSGTANEKLFF. The CDR3 bases are TGTGCCAGCAGACGTTCCGGGACAGCTAATGAAAAACTGTTTTTT.

The chain links TRBV5-1 to TRBJ2-2; D gene uncertain. The CDR3 has 14 residues. Deletions cut 4 bases from V and 6 bases from J, with 13 bases between. In germline, CDR1 is SGHRS, CDR2 YFSETQ. Here the CDR3 reads CASSVSQRPGELFF. The CDR3 DNA sequence: TGCGCCAGCAGCGTTTCTCAGAGGCCCGGGGAGCTGTTTTTT.

In its sample, this clone was seen once. V and J are TRBV6-5 and TRBJ1-5; D is perhaps TRBD1 (5 bases). Germline assignment: CDR1 MNHEY and CDR2 SVGAGI. The V end was cut by 0 bases, the J end by 0 bases, with 6 bases between. The CDR3 spans 15 residues. The CDR3 is CASSYSGDSNQPQHF. CDR3 DNA sequence: TGTGCCAGCAGTTACTCAGGGGATAGCAATCAGCCCCAGCATTTT.

This CDR3 reads CASSVAALGSLNTEAFF. The CDR3 DNA is TGTGCCAGCAGTGTGGCAGCTCTAGGTTCCTTGAACACTGAAGCTTTCTTT. V and J are TRBV6-1 and TRBJ1-1; D not resolved. V was pared by 4 bases and J by 0 bases, with 18 bases between. The CDR3 loop spans 17 amino acids. The germline V gene has CDR1 MNHNS and CDR2 SASEGT.

The chain has TRBV30 and TRBJ2-1, with 8 nucleotides matching TRBD2. Unmatched junction bases numbered 5, after V lost 0 bases and J lost 7 bases. The CDR3 contains 14 residues. CDR1 and CDR2 from the germline V gene are GTSNPN and SVGIG (reference sequence). CDR3 coding DNA: TGTGCCTGGAGTGTGAGCGGGGGCCGGAATGAGCAGTTCTTC. Protein sequence: CAWSVSGGRNEQFF.

The CDR3, as DNA: TGCGCCAGCACCGATAGCAGGAGGGCCGGGAATGAGCAGTTCTTC. Translated: CASTDSRRAGNEQFF. The genes are TRBV4-1 and TRBJ2-1, with D perhaps TRBD2 (6 bases). Germline V CDR1 and CDR2: MGHRA, YSYEKL. The CDR3 spans 15 residues. Trimming removed 7 bases from V and 7 bases from J, with 20 bases in between.

The chain uses TRBV11-2 and TRBJ2-1; TRBD1 matches 9 bases. V shed 6 bases, J shed 7 bases, and the junction held 13 bases outside the gene matches. Germline-derived CDR1 and CDR2 are SGHAT and FQNNGV. CDR3 size: 16 residues. The CDR3 nucleotides are TGTGCCAGCAGACAGCCCGGGACAGGGATACGTAATGAGCAGTTCTTC. Protein product: CASRQPGTGIRNEQFF.

CDR3 loop: CASSQPRGFNTGELFF. The CDR3 DNA sequence: TGTGCCAGCAGCCAACCGCGGGGATTCAACACCGGGGAGCTGTTTTTT. The chain links TRBV14 to TRBJ2-2, with D maybe TRBD2 (6 bases). CDR1 is SGHDN and CDR2 is FVKESK in the germline V gene. CDR3 length: 16 residues. The V end lost 2 bases, the J end lost 2 bases, and 12 bases lay between the germline ends. Using reference TRBV14 and TRBJ2-2 for the parts outside the CDR3, the full variable domain is EAGVTQFPSHSVIEKGQTVTLRCDPISGHDNLYWYRRVMGKEIKFLLHFVKESKQDESGMPNNRFLAERTGGTYSTLKVQPAELEDSGVYFCASSQPRGFNTGELFFGEGSRLTVL.

V is TRBV25-1 and J is TRBJ2-7, with 14 bases fitting TRBD2. The CDR3 has 15 amino acids. V lost 4 bases to trimming and J lost 4 bases; unmatched junction nucleotides: 3. CDR1 and CDR2 (germline): MGHDK, SYGVNS. CDR3: CASSGTSGGIYEQYF. The CDR3 DNA sequence: TGTGCCAGCAGTGGGACTAGCGGGGGGATTTACGAGCAGTACTTC.

CDR3 residues: CASSLGGAGELFF. CDR3 nucleotides: TGTGCCAGCAGCTTGGGGGGAGCCGGGGAGCTGTTTTTT. This chain connects TRBV7-9 to TRBJ2-2; D might be TRBD2 (6 bases). The length of the CDR3 is 13 residues. The germline V gene encodes CDR1 SEHNR and CDR2 FQNEAQ (reference sequence). Trimming removed 3 bases from V and 6 bases from J, with 8 bases in between.

In this sample, this clone turned up once. The chain links TRBV5-1 to TRBJ2-1; 10 bases match TRBD2. The CDR3 extends over 15 amino acids. V was clipped by 4 bases and J by 8 bases; unmatched bases: 9. Germline CDR1 SGHRS, CDR2 YFSETQ. The CDR3 here is CASSAIAGGLDEQFF. The CDR3 DNA sequence: TGCGCCAGCAGCGCAATAGCGGGGGGTCTCGATGAGCAGTTCTTC. Full variable domain (remainder filled in from reference TRBV5-1 and TRBJ2-1): KAGVTQTPRYLIKTRGQQVTLSCSPISGHRSVSWYQQTPGQGLQFLFEYFSETQRNKGNFPGRFSGRQFSNSRSEMNVSTLELGDSALYLCASSAIAGGLDEQFFGPGTRLTVL.

This chain uses TRBV6-6 with TRBJ2-2; 11 bases are shared with TRBD1. The CDR3 has 16 residues. The germline gives CDR1 MNHNY, CDR2 SVGAGI (reference sequence). V lost 4 bases, J lost 5 bases, and 6 bases stayed unmatched. CDR3 protein: CASSSSDRGQTGELFF. For the CDR3, the DNA is TGTGCCAGCAGTTCCTCGGACAGGGGGCAAACCGGGGAGCTGTTTTTT.

The rearrangement uses TRBV2 and TRBJ2-3; 12 positions agree with TRBD2. The trim removed 6 bases at V and 1 base at J, leaving 5 bases unmatched. The CDR3 sequence is 16 residues long. CDR1 SNHLY and CDR2 FYNNEI come from the germline V gene. DNA of the CDR3: TGTGCCAGCAGGGCCAGACTAGCGGGAGGCACAGATACGCAGTATTTT. Protein product: CASRARLAGGTDTQYF.

This clone came up a few times. This chain links TRBV7-3 with TRBJ2-1; weak D call: TRBD2 (6 bases). V was shortened by 3 bases and J by 5 bases, with 8 bases between the two germline ends. CDR3 length: 13 amino acids. Looked up from germline, CDR1 is SGHTA and CDR2 is FQGTGA. In nucleotides, the CDR3 is TGTGCCAGCAGCTTGGAGCGGGACAATGAGCAGTTCTTC. This translates into CASSLERDNEQFF.

V and J are TRBV5-1 and TRBJ2-7; a weak D match, TRBD2 (6 bases). V shed 4 bases and J shed 3 bases, with 14 bases lying between them. The CDR3 consists of 14 residues. Germline V gene lookup returns CDR1 SGHRS and CDR2 YFSETQ. The CDR3 nucleotides read TGCGCCAGCAGCACCCGGGACTTGCTCTACGAGCAGTACTTC. It codes for CASSTRDLLYEQYF.

The chain combines TRBV5-1 with TRBJ2-1; D might be TRBD2 (6 bases). The V and J ends lost 4 bases and 2 bases respectively, with 16 bases between them. The CDR3 sequence is 16 residues long. Germline values: CDR1 SGHRS, CDR2 YFSETQ. CDR3 DNA sequence: TGCGCCAGCAGCCCGGCGGCGGGAAGGACCTACAATGAGCAGTTCTTC. Translation: CASSPAAGRTYNEQFF.

V gene TRBV1 combines with J gene TRBJ2-4; the table calls TRBD1, which could not be checked here. TRBV1 is termed a pseudogene. CDR3 length equals 17 residues. CDR3 sequence reads: CTSSQDRVGQGKNIQYF. The CDR3 bases are TGCACCAGCAGCCAAGATCGGGTGGGGCAAGGCAAAAACATTCAGTACTTC.

This chain links TRBV6-1 with TRBJ2-3, with a weak D call TRBD2 (6 bases). V was pared by 6 bases and J by 6 bases, with 13 bases between. CDR1 is MNHNS, CDR2 SASEGT, per germline. There are 13 residues in the CDR3. DNA for the CDR3: TGTGCCAGCAGGGGGCCGGCGGGGGATACGCAGTATTTT. Amino acid sequence: CASRGPAGDTQYF.

The V and J genes are TRBV15 and TRBJ2-1; unclear D gene. V was trimmed by 0 bases and J by 2 bases, leaving 14 bases between them. The CDR3 spans 17 residues. Germline CDR1 is LNHNV and CDR2 is YYDKDF (reference sequence). CDR3 region: CATSRDLTQFPYNEQFF. DNA of the CDR3: TGTGCCACCAGCAGAGATCTTACACAGTTTCCCTACAATGAGCAGTTCTTC.